The entry below gives a single T cell receptor beta chain sequence along with its context. Antigen specificity is unknown. Genes here carry mouse names. The read is 1 residue too short to cover the CDR3 end, so that end is filled in from the germline J gene. The time point is: mouse harvest day 7 after allogeneic transplant. Tail vein injection delivered 10^7 T-cell-depleted bone marrow cells and 10^6 splenic CD5+ T cells. This entry belongs to a study of tissue T cells after allogeneic stem cell transplantation. Regarding the study as a whole: Sampling depth was limited, and the cohort was small and clinically varied.

Sequencing used immunoSEQ multiplex PCR; TCRdb keeps in-frame clones, though not all of them. The data hold 2,200 or so clones, with less than 70% observed a single time. CDR3 size: 12 residues. V shed 3 bases and J shed 1 base, with 2 bases lying between them. Germline loops: CDR1 MSHET, CDR2 SYDVDS. Specimen: liver tissue. This sequence was found in a female BALB/c mouse given C57BL/6 T cells with graft-versus-host disease after an allogeneic hematopoietic cell transplant. J is TRBJ2-4 and V is TRBV29; no clear D. Partial CDR3 DNA: TGTGCTAGCAGTTTCGGTCAAAACACCTTGTAC. Its translation: CASSFGQNTLY. The entire CDR3 sequence reads CASSFGQNTLYF.